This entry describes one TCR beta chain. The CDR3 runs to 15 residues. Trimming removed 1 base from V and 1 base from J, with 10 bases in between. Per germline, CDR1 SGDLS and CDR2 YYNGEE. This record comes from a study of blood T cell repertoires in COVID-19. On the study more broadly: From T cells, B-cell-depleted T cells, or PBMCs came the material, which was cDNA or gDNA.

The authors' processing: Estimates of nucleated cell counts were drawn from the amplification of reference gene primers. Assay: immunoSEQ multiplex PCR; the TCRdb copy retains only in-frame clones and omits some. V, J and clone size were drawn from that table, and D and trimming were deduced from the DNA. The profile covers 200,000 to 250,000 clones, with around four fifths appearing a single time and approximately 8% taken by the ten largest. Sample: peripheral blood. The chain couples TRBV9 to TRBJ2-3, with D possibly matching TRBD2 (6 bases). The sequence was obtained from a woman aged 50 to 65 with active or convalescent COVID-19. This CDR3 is CASSVRASGTDTQYF. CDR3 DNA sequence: TGTGCCAGCAGCGTACGGGCTAGCGGCACAGATACGCAGTATTTT.